The rows below give T cell receptor beta chains drawn from one sample of a study of lymphopenia after photon versus proton radiotherapy. TCRdb's copy holds only in-frame clones and misses some; the assay was immunoSEQ multiplex PCR. The data contain tens of thousands of clones, approximately 90% of them singletons. The material was peripheral blood, obtained from a patient treated with photon-based radiotherapy. Every receptor here comes from a woman between 65 and 79 years old with pancreatic cancer. CDR3s include the opening cysteine and the closing phenylalanine or tryptophan. D genes are given only for firm matches. Rows may omit the clone size; those that give it use once, few, many or a size class.

abundance	j_gene	d_gene	v_gene	CDR3aa	CDR3nt
NA	TRBJ1-1	NA	TRBV6-1	CASSEGHGQNTEAFF	TGTGCCAGCAGTGAAGGTCACGGCCAGAACACTGAAGCTTTCTTT
NA	TRBJ2-2	TRBD1	TRBV19	CASSIDYGGTGFTGELFF	TGTGCCAGTAGTATAGATTACGGCGGGACAGGGTTCACCGGGGAGCTGTTTTTT
NA	TRBJ2-7	NA	TRBV7-9	CASSAPGAPYEQYF	TGTGCCAGCAGCGCTCCGGGGGCCCCCTACGAGCAGTACTTC
NA	TRBJ2-3	NA	TRBV18	CASSPLKRQGPGDTQYF	TGTGCCAGCTCACCACTAAAACGGCAGGGGCCTGGAGATACGCAGTATTTT
NA	TRBJ1-2	TRBD1	TRBV20-1	CSAGQADGYTF	TGCAGTGCTGGACAGGCCGACGGCTACACCTTC
NA	TRBJ2-2	NA	TRBV7-2	CASSSPVRGTGELFF	TGTGCCAGCAGCTCTCCCGTGCGAGGCACCGGGGAGCTGTTTTTT
NA	TRBJ2-2	NA	TRBV5-1	CASSSGGGTGELFF	TGCGCCAGCAGCTCCGGGGGCGGAACCGGGGAGCTGTTTTTT
NA	TRBJ2-7	NA	TRBV27	CASRGISSYEQYF	TGTGCCAGCCGGGGTATTTCTTCCTACGAGCAGTACTTC
once	TRBJ2-1	TRBD2	TRBV2	CAISRTSGRANEQFF	TGTGCCATCTCGAGGACTAGCGGGAGGGCAAATGAGCAGTTCTTC
NA	TRBJ2-5	NA	TRBV4-2	CASSQELNSQETQYF	TGTGCCAGCAGCCAAGAACTCAATAGCCAAGAGACCCAGTACTTC
NA	TRBJ1-5	NA	TRBV2	CASSDTSYSNQPQHF	TGTGCCAGCAGTGACACATCATATAGCAATCAGCCCCAGCATTTT
NA	TRBJ1-3	NA	TRBV28	CASRRGPGNTIYF	TGTGCCAGCAGAAGGGGCCCTGGAAACACCATATATTTT
NA	TRBJ2-7	NA	TRBV18	CASSPRMTGTPTYEQYF	TGTGCCAGCTCACCCCGGATGACCGGGACTCCGACCTACGAGCAGTACTTC